These 10 T cell receptor beta chains were all obtained from the same sample, sequenced in a study of siplizumab effects on memory and regulatory T cells. Profiling relied on immunoSEQ multiplex PCR, and the TCRdb table lists in-frame clones only, not all of them. The profile covers over 100,000 clones, with about 91% appearing a single time and under 0.75% taken by the ten largest. The material sequenced was Tregs sorted from blood. The receptors shown here come from a human donor in good health.

The genes are TRBV2 and TRBJ1-1, with 7 bases aligning to TRBD1. Germline CDR1 reads SNHLY; CDR2 reads FYNNEI. V trimming: 5 bases; J trimming: 7 bases; junction bases outside the gene matches: 1. The CDR3 has 11 residues. The CDR3 DNA is TGTGCCAGCAGTAACAGGGGTGAAGCTTTCTTT. Its protein is CASSNRGEAFF.

The chain recombines TRBV7-8 with TRBJ2-2; 7 bases match TRBD2. The CDR3 is 16 amino acids. Looked up from germline, CDR1 is SGHVS and CDR2 is FQNEAQ. With V trimmed by 5 bases and J by 2 bases, 8 bases remained unmatched. The CDR3 sequence: CASSLGLVTNTGELFF. CDR3 DNA: TGTGCCAGCAGCCTAGGACTAGTTACTAACACCGGGGAGCTGTTTTTT.

This chain joins TRBV6-5 and TRBJ2-5; the D is unclear. The CDR3 loop spans 14 amino acids. The germline V and J ends were trimmed by 1 base and 7 bases, with 13 bases remaining between them. Germline V gives CDR1 MNHEY, CDR2 SVGAGI. The CDR3 nucleotides read TGTGCCAGCAGTTACTACCGGGCCGGCGGGACCCAGTACTTC. As protein: CASSYYRAGGTQYF.

This sequence joins TRBV6-1 and TRBJ2-2; D gene uncertain. The CDR3 runs 11 residues. Trimming took off 7 bases at V and 6 bases at J, with 6 bases between the two ends. CDR1 MNHNS and CDR2 SASEGT come from the germline V gene. The CDR3 DNA sequence: TGTGCCAGCAAATATCCCGGGGAGCTGTTTTTT. Translating gives CASKYPGELFF.

The CDR3 region is CASSPRRDSTDTQYF. As DNA, the CDR3 is TGTGCCAGCTCACCACGGAGGGATAGCACAGATACGCAGTATTTT. V is TRBV18 and J is TRBJ2-3; D perhaps matches TRBD2 (6 bases). The CDR3 sequence is 15 residues long. The V end lost 1 base, the J end lost 0 bases, and 8 bases lay between the germline ends. Germline V CDR1 and CDR2: KGHSH, LQKENI.

The gene calls are TRBV5-1 and TRBJ2-7, with TRBD1 matching over 7 bases. Germline V gives CDR1 SGHRS, CDR2 YFSETQ. The CDR3 consists of 15 residues. V lost 3 bases, J lost 1 base, and 7 bases stayed unmatched. The CDR3 region has the DNA TGCGCCAGCAGCTGGATAGGGGGCGAGTCCTACGAGCAGTACTTC. Residues: CASSWIGGESYEQYF.

The chain recombines TRBV6-1 with TRBJ1-1; perhaps TRBD1 as D (6 bases). Germline V lookup: CDR1 MNHNS, CDR2 SASEGT. CDR3 length: 16 residues. V gave up 4 bases and J gave up 1 base, with 16 bases separating them. CDR3 nucleotides: TGTGCCAGCAGTGGTGCCTATGGACAGCCGAACACTGAAGCTTTCTTT. Protein sequence: CASSGAYGQPNTEAFF.

The chain couples TRBV2 to TRBJ2-7, with unresolved D. Germline CDR1 and CDR2: SNHLY and FYNNEI. With 4 bases removed from V and 2 bases from J, the gap between germline ends came to 12 bases. This CDR3 comprises 14 residues. The CDR3 region has the DNA TGTGCCAGCAGTGTGTTCGAACAAACCTACGAGCAGTACTTC. The encoded protein is CASSVFEQTYEQYF.

The rearrangement joins TRBV1 to TRBJ1-1; TRBD1, the table's D call, was not compared with the DNA. TRBV1 is classified as a pseudogene. CDR3 size: 16 residues. CDR3: CTSSQDSRGIHTEAFF. CDR3 nucleotides: TGCACCAGCAGCCAAGATAGTAGGGGTATACACACTGAAGCTTTCTTT.

The chain has TRBV5-4 and TRBJ1-1; D might be TRBD1 (6 bases). The V and J ends lost 4 bases and 4 bases respectively, with 20 bases between them. The germline CDR1 and CDR2 sequences are SGHNT and YYREEE (reference sequence). This CDR3 has 16 amino acids. Written as DNA, the CDR3 is TGTGCCAGCAGCCGAGGGGGGGAAAGCGCCTCCACTGAAGCTTTCTTT. It codes for CASSRGGESASTEAFF.